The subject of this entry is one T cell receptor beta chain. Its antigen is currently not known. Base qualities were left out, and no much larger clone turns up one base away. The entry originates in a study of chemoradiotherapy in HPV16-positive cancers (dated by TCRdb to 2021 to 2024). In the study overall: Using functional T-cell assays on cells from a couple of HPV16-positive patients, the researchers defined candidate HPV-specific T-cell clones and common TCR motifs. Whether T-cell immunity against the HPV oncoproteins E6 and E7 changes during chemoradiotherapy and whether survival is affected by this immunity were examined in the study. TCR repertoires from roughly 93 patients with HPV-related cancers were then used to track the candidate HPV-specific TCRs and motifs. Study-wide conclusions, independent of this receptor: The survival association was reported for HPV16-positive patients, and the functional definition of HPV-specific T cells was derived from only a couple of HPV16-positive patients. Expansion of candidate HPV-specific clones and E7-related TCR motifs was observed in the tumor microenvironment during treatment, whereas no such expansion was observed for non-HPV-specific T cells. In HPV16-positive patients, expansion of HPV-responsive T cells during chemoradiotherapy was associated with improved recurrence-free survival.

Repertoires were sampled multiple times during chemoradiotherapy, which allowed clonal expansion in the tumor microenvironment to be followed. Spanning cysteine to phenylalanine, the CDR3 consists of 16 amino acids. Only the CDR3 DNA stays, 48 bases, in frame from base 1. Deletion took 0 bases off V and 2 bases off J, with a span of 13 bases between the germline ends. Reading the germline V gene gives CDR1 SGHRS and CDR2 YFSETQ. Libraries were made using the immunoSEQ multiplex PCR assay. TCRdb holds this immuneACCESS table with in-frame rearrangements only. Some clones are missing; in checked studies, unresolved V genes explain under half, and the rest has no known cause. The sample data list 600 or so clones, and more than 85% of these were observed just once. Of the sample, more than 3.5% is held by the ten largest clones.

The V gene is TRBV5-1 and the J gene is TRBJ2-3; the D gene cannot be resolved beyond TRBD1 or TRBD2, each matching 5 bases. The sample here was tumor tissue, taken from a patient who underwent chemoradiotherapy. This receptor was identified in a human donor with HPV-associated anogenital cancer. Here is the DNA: TGCGCCAGCAGCTTGGTGGACGGGGCAATCACAGATACGCAGTATTTT. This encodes CASSLVDGAITDTQYF.